This is a list of T cell receptor beta chains from one sample in a study of vaccination and CD4 T cells after COVID-19. No antigen has been assigned to these receptors. TCRdb re-called the PCR reads through MiXCR, storing one row per CDR3 protein. The sample has 22,000 or so distinct CDR3 sequences, about 40% seen once. The sequenced sample was CD4+ T cells from blood, cultured in vitro. The receptors were gathered from a human donor who had recovered from COVID-19. Both conserved end residues are part of each CDR3. The order of the fields is CDR3 DNA, CDR3 protein, V gene, clone size, J gene, D gene. D genes are given only for firm matches. Clone size appears in some rows only: once, few, many, or a class for an expanded clone.

cdr3_nt: TGTGCCAGCGGGGTCGGAGCGGGGGGGAAAGAGACCCAGTACTTC
cdr3_aa: CASGVGAGGKETQYF
v_call: TRBV2
clone_size: few
j_call: TRBJ2-5
d_call: TRBD2

cdr3_nt: TGCAGTGCTCTAAGCCACGGCGGCCCACGGAACACTGAAGCTTTCTTT
cdr3_aa: CSALSHGGPRNTEAFF
v_call: TRBV20-1
clone_size: -
j_call: TRBJ1-1
d_call: -

cdr3_nt: TGTGCCAGCAGTCTAGCGGGAGATTACGAGCAGTACTTC
cdr3_aa: CASSLAGDYEQYF
v_call: TRBV2
clone_size: -
j_call: TRBJ2-7
d_call: TRBD2

cdr3_nt: TGCAGCGTCGAAAGCAGGGGTCTTAACTACAATGAGCAGTTCTTC
cdr3_aa: CSVESRGLNYNEQFF
v_call: TRBV29-1
clone_size: few
j_call: TRBJ2-1
d_call: -

cdr3_nt: TGCAGTGCTACCGGGGGGGCGGACAACACTGAAGCTTTCTTT
cdr3_aa: CSATGGADNTEAFF
v_call: TRBV20-1
clone_size: -
j_call: TRBJ1-1
d_call: -

cdr3_nt: TGTGCCTGGAACAGGGACACCGGGGAGCTGTTTTTT
cdr3_aa: CAWNRDTGELFF
v_call: TRBV30
clone_size: -
j_call: TRBJ2-2
d_call: -

cdr3_nt: TGTGCCAGCAGCTTGGGACAGGGACTAGGCGCAGATACGCAGTATTTT
cdr3_aa: CASSLGQGLGADTQYF
v_call: TRBV11-3
clone_size: -
j_call: TRBJ2-3
d_call: -

cdr3_nt: TGCAGTGCTAGGGTGGACAGGGGGAGCGGACAGCCCCAGCATTTT
cdr3_aa: CSARVDRGSGQPQHF
v_call: TRBV20-1
clone_size: -
j_call: TRBJ1-5
d_call: TRBD1

cdr3_nt: TGTGCCAGCAGTTACTCAGGTCAGGATTCTAATTCACCCCTCCACTTT
cdr3_aa: CASSYSGQDSNSPLHF
v_call: TRBV6-5
clone_size: few
j_call: TRBJ1-6
d_call: -

cdr3_nt: TGTGCCAGCAGCTTAGAATACGGCGGGAGGGCCCTTTTTCGGTCCTACGAGCAGTACTTC
cdr3_aa: CASSLEYGGRALFRSYEQYF
v_call: TRBV7-2
clone_size: -
j_call: TRBJ2-7
d_call: TRBD2

cdr3_nt: TGTGCCAGCAGCTTCTCCGGGACGGTGAATGAAAAACTGTTTTTT
cdr3_aa: CASSFSGTVNEKLFF
v_call: TRBV7-9
clone_size: few
j_call: TRBJ1-4
d_call: -

cdr3_nt: TGTGCCAGTAGTATAGATAGGGGGCGGGCGAATACTGAAGCTTTCTTT
cdr3_aa: CASSIDRGRANTEAFF
v_call: TRBV19
clone_size: -
j_call: TRBJ1-1
d_call: TRBD1

cdr3_nt: TGTGCCAGCAGTCCCCGGGTTGGGGGCGATGAGCAGTTCTTC
cdr3_aa: CASSPRVGGDEQFF
v_call: TRBV6-1
clone_size: -
j_call: TRBJ2-1
d_call: -

cdr3_nt: TGTGCCAGCAGTTCCCGTCGCTCGGGCAACAATCAGCCCCAGCATTTT
cdr3_aa: CASSSRRSGNNQPQHF
v_call: TRBV27
clone_size: -
j_call: TRBJ1-5
d_call: -

cdr3_nt: TGCAGTGCTAGCGGAAGCTCCTACGAGCAGTACTTC
cdr3_aa: CSASGSSYEQYF
v_call: TRBV20-1
clone_size: -
j_call: TRBJ2-7
d_call: -

cdr3_nt: TGTGCCAGCTCCCCAAACAGGATTTCCCTCTACAATGAGCAGTTCTTC
cdr3_aa: CASSPNRISLYNEQFF
v_call: TRBV18
clone_size: -
j_call: TRBJ2-1
d_call: -

cdr3_nt: TGTGCCTGGAGGCGCCTGAACACTGAAGCTTTCTTT
cdr3_aa: CAWRRLNTEAFF
v_call: TRBV30
clone_size: -
j_call: TRBJ1-1
d_call: -

cdr3_nt: TGTGCCAGCAGCTTATCCTATCGCAATGAGCAGTTCTTC
cdr3_aa: CASSLSYRNEQFF
v_call: TRBV7-2
clone_size: -
j_call: TRBJ2-1
d_call: -

cdr3_nt: TGTGCCAGTAGTACCCCCGTAGGGCACGAGCAGTACTTC
cdr3_aa: CASSTPVGHEQYF
v_call: TRBV19
clone_size: -
j_call: TRBJ2-7
d_call: -

cdr3_nt: TGTGCCAGCAGCTTAGCAGGAACTGGGGCCAACGTCCTGACTTTC
cdr3_aa: CASSLAGTGANVLTF
v_call: TRBV7-2
clone_size: -
j_call: TRBJ2-6
d_call: -

cdr3_nt: TGTGCCAGCGCGGGTGGGCGCCCGTTGGGGAATCAGCCCCAGCATTTT
cdr3_aa: CASAGGRPLGNQPQHF
v_call: TRBV27
clone_size: -
j_call: TRBJ1-5
d_call: -

cdr3_nt: TGTGCCAGCAATCAGGCGGGCAGCTCCTACGAGCAGTACTTC
cdr3_aa: CASNQAGSSYEQYF
v_call: TRBV28
clone_size: -
j_call: TRBJ2-7
d_call: -

cdr3_nt: TGTGCCAGCAGTTCGCCCGGGTACATATACAATGAGCAGTTCTTC
cdr3_aa: CASSSPGYIYNEQFF
v_call: TRBV28
clone_size: few
j_call: TRBJ2-1
d_call: -

cdr3_nt: TGTGCCAGTAGTATAAGGACAGGGCGAAATCAAGAGACCCAGTACTTC
cdr3_aa: CASSIRTGRNQETQYF
v_call: TRBV19
clone_size: -
j_call: TRBJ2-5
d_call: TRBD1

cdr3_nt: TGTGCCAGTAGGCTTGAAAGCTCCTATAATTCACCCCTCCACTTT
cdr3_aa: CASRLESSYNSPLHF
v_call: TRBV19
clone_size: -
j_call: TRBJ1-6
d_call: -

cdr3_nt: TGTGCCAGCAGCTTAGTCGATATTAGGCAGGGAGGGACCCAGTACTTC
cdr3_aa: CASSLVDIRQGGTQYF
v_call: TRBV7-2
clone_size: -
j_call: TRBJ2-5
d_call: -

cdr3_nt: TGCGCCAGCAGCTTGGCGAGGGAGAAAGAGACCCAGTACTTC
cdr3_aa: CASSLAREKETQYF
v_call: TRBV5-1
clone_size: -
j_call: TRBJ2-5
d_call: -

cdr3_nt: TGTGCCAGCAGCCCCACGCAGACAGCCCCCACAATCAGCCCCCAGCATTTT
cdr3_aa: CASSPTQTAPTISPQHF
v_call: TRBV7-2
clone_size: few
j_call: TRBJ1-5
d_call: -

cdr3_nt: TGTGCCAGCAGCCCGAGACGGATTCAAGAGACCCAGTACTTC
cdr3_aa: CASSPRRIQETQYF
v_call: TRBV7-2
clone_size: -
j_call: TRBJ2-5
d_call: -

cdr3_nt: TGCAGTGCTAGCCCCCGGGGCCAACCCGGGACCCAGTACTTC
cdr3_aa: CSASPRGQPGTQYF
v_call: TRBV20-1
clone_size: -
j_call: TRBJ2-5
d_call: -

cdr3_nt: TGTGCCAGCAGTTCAACCGGGACCCGATATTACGAGCAGTACTTC
cdr3_aa: CASSSTGTRYYEQYF
v_call: TRBV6-5
clone_size: -
j_call: TRBJ2-7
d_call: -

cdr3_nt: TGTGCCATCATAGGTCTCAACCGGGACAGGGGCATCTATGGCTACACCTTC
cdr3_aa: CAIIGLNRDRGIYGYTF
v_call: TRBV10-3
clone_size: -
j_call: TRBJ1-2
d_call: TRBD1

cdr3_nt: TGTGCCAGCAGTGAAGTTCAGGCAGGGTCTCGTCAAGAGACCCAGTACTTC
cdr3_aa: CASSEVQAGSRQETQYF
v_call: TRBV6-1
clone_size: -
j_call: TRBJ2-5
d_call: -

cdr3_nt: TGCAGTGCCCAATTTACGTCGAACACTGAAGCTTTCTTT
cdr3_aa: CSAQFTSNTEAFF
v_call: TRBV20-1
clone_size: few
j_call: TRBJ1-1
d_call: -

cdr3_nt: TGCAGTGCTAGAGGGACGGAGAGCAATCAGCCCCAGCATTTT
cdr3_aa: CSARGTESNQPQHF
v_call: TRBV20-1
clone_size: -
j_call: TRBJ1-5
d_call: -

cdr3_nt: TGTGCCAGCTCACCAGTTGCCGGGGAGAACGAGCAGTACTTC
cdr3_aa: CASSPVAGENEQYF
v_call: TRBV18
clone_size: -
j_call: TRBJ2-7
d_call: -

cdr3_nt: TGTGCCAGCAGGCCCAGCACCGGGACAGGGGAGTGGGGGACCCAGTACTTC
cdr3_aa: CASRPSTGTGEWGTQYF
v_call: TRBV6-2/TRBV6-3
clone_size: -
j_call: TRBJ2-5
d_call: TRBD1

cdr3_nt: TGCGCCAGCAGCCCATTAGCGGGAGGGAACACCGGGGAGCTGTTTTTT
cdr3_aa: CASSPLAGGNTGELFF
v_call: TRBV5-1
clone_size: medium-sized
j_call: TRBJ2-2
d_call: TRBD2

cdr3_nt: TGTGCCAGCACCGACAGGGGGAATCCTGAAGCTTTCTTT
cdr3_aa: CASTDRGNPEAFF
v_call: TRBV2
clone_size: -
j_call: TRBJ1-1
d_call: TRBD1

cdr3_nt: TGTGCCTGGAGTGTGATGTACGAGCAGTACTTC
cdr3_aa: CAWSVMYEQYF
v_call: TRBV30
clone_size: few
j_call: TRBJ2-7
d_call: -

cdr3_nt: TGCGCCAGCAGCTTTAGGGGGCTGTCCCCCGGCGTCCAAGAGACCCAGTACTTC
cdr3_aa: CASSFRGLSPGVQETQYF
v_call: TRBV5-1
clone_size: few
j_call: TRBJ2-5
d_call: TRBD1

cdr3_nt: TGTGCCAGCAGCTTACAGGGCACAGATACGCAGTATTTT
cdr3_aa: CASSLQGTDTQYF
v_call: TRBV7-2
clone_size: -
j_call: TRBJ2-3
d_call: -

cdr3_nt: TGTGTCAGCAGGGAGGCAGTTCCAGCTAACTATGGCTACACCTTC
cdr3_aa: CVSREAVPANYGYTF
v_call: TRBV28
clone_size: -
j_call: TRBJ1-2
d_call: -

cdr3_nt: TGTGCGAGTCTAGAGAGGGGATCCAAGGGGGAGACCCAGTACTTC
cdr3_aa: CASLERGSKGETQYF
v_call: TRBV2
clone_size: -
j_call: TRBJ2-5
d_call: -

cdr3_nt: TGCAGTGCTAGACCCGGGACAGCTAATGAAAAACTGTTTTTT
cdr3_aa: CSARPGTANEKLFF
v_call: TRBV20-1
clone_size: -
j_call: TRBJ1-4
d_call: TRBD1

cdr3_nt: TGTGCCAGCAGCTTTTTTGTGGCCAACGTCCTGACTTTC
cdr3_aa: CASSFFVANVLTF
v_call: TRBV7-2
clone_size: -
j_call: TRBJ2-6
d_call: -

cdr3_nt: TGTGCCACCTCAGACGGAGGTGAAGCTTTCTTT
cdr3_aa: CATSDGGEAFF
v_call: TRBV6-1
clone_size: -
j_call: TRBJ1-1
d_call: -

cdr3_nt: TGCAGTGCTTTAAATCCGGGACAGGGAACGGATCCTAACTATGGCTACACCTTC
cdr3_aa: CSALNPGQGTDPNYGYTF
v_call: TRBV20-1
clone_size: -
j_call: TRBJ1-2
d_call: TRBD1

cdr3_nt: TGTGCCAGTAGACGAACTAGTACAGATACGCAGTATTTT
cdr3_aa: CASRRTSTDTQYF
v_call: TRBV19
clone_size: few
j_call: TRBJ2-3
d_call: -

cdr3_nt: TGTGCCATCCGACAGGGTCAGAACTATGGCTACACCTTC
cdr3_aa: CAIRQGQNYGYTF
v_call: TRBV19
clone_size: few
j_call: TRBJ1-2
d_call: TRBD1

cdr3_nt: TGCAGTGCAAGGCCCCCAGGGAGCTCTGGAAACACCATATATTTT
cdr3_aa: CSARPPGSSGNTIYF
v_call: TRBV20-1
clone_size: -
j_call: TRBJ1-3
d_call: -

cdr3_nt: TGTGCCACCGGACGCGTAGGGGATTCACCCCTCCACTTT
cdr3_aa: CATGRVGDSPLHF
v_call: TRBV2
clone_size: few
j_call: TRBJ1-6
d_call: -

cdr3_nt: TGTGCCAGCAGTGTGGGTTTTGGTAAGACAGATACGCAGTATTTT
cdr3_aa: CASSVGFGKTDTQYF
v_call: TRBV6-1
clone_size: few
j_call: TRBJ2-3
d_call: -